This TCR beta chain is drawn from a study of identical twins. As concerns this clonotype: What it recognizes is unknown.

TCRdb processed the 5' RACE reads anew with MiXCR; each CDR3 protein has one entry. The repertoire holds around 250,000 distinct CDR3 sequences, with about 7% as singletons. Overall study findings and caveats: Analyses of zero insertions could be partly confounded by invariant MAIT and iNKT cells.

The same data also contributed to another study, on yellow fever vaccine responses in identical twins. That study adds: Twins reportedly had a vaccine T cell response that seemed partly convergent, partly personalized.

Sequencing used memory (CD45RO+) T cells sorted from blood. The sequence was obtained from a woman between 18 and 30 years old in good health.

The DNA of the CDR3 is TGTGCCATCAGAGAGAGTTCAATGAACACTGAAGCTTTCTTT. Translating it yields CAIRESSMNTEAFF. The chain couples TRBV10-3 to TRBJ1-1; D gene ambiguous. Germline V lookup: CDR1 ENHRY, CDR2 SYGVKD. The CDR3 extends over 14 amino acids. V was clipped by 6 bases and J by 0 bases, with 11 bases between them.